The present T cell receptor beta chain was sequenced within a study of shared clonotypes between healthy human individuals. Findings and limits, study-wide: Generation of non-shared clonotypes was less probable than generation of clonotypes shared by all four donors.

The protocol was immunoSEQ multiplex PCR, while the TCRdb copy is restricted to in-frame clones and leaves out a portion. The data hold about 360,000 clones, with 73% observed a single time. As for this clone: The antigen is undetermined.

The V and J ends lost 2 bases and 5 bases respectively, with 6 bases between them. Germline CDR1 and CDR2: MNHNS and SASEGT. This CDR3 has 12 residues. The chain uses TRBV6-1 and TRBJ2-5; D call uncertain. The sequenced material came from memory CD4+ T cells sorted from blood. Noted subset: CD45RA-negative fraction. The receptor was derived from a young man in good health. The CDR3 DNA is TGTGCCAGCAGTGAACGGTACGAGACCCAGTACTTC. Amino acid sequence: CASSERYETQYF.